The 15 T cell receptor beta chains below were found in one sample sequenced in a study of blood T cell repertoires in COVID-19. The protocol was immunoSEQ multiplex PCR, while the TCRdb copy is restricted to in-frame clones and leaves out a portion. The sample consists of about 190,000 clones, 88% of them appearing once. Sequenced sample: peripheral blood. The receptors come from a young man with active or convalescent COVID-19.

In DNA, the CDR3 is TGTGCTAGTGGTTTGCACAGGGAAACAATTGTGAGAGATACGCAGTATTTT. This sequence encodes CASGLHRETIVRDTQYF. This chain uses TRBV12-5 with TRBJ2-3; D possibly corresponds to TRBD1 (6 bases). CDR1 and CDR2 (germline): LGHNT, FRNRAP. V was clipped by 2 bases and J by 5 bases, with 20 bases between them. CDR3 length equals 17 residues.

This clone has just one count. V is TRBV5-4 and J is TRBJ2-1, with 7 bases aligning to TRBD2. The germline V gene encodes CDR1 SGHNT and CDR2 YYREEE (reference sequence). The length of the CDR3 is 15 residues. Unmatched junction bases numbered 2, after V lost 0 bases and J lost 2 bases. The CDR3 region is CASSLGGTTYNEQFF. CDR3 coding DNA: TGTGCCAGCAGCTTGGGTGGGACTACCTACAATGAGCAGTTCTTC.

The V gene is TRBV6-5, the J gene TRBJ2-2, with 7 bases aligning to TRBD2. Trimming at V came to 11 bases and at J to 6 bases, leaving 12 bases not matched to a gene. Germline V lookup: CDR1 MNHEY, CDR2 SVGAGI. This CDR3 has 14 amino acids. This chain's CDR3 is CARRVGGGAGELFF. CDR3 in DNA: TGTGCCCGCCGGGTCGGGGGAGGGGCCGGGGAGCTGTTTTTT.

The chain joins TRBV3-1 (or the pseudogene TRBV3-2) to TRBJ1-2; 8 bases match TRBD1. The CDR3 is 15 amino acids. Germline trimming cut 7 bases from V and 3 bases from J; bases unmatched to any gene: 10. CDR1 LGHDT and CDR2 YNNKEL come from the germline V gene (reference sequence). In DNA form, the CDR3 reads TGTGCCAGCAACTGGCCCGGACAGGGTTACTATGGCTACACCTTC. Amino acids: CASNWPGQGYYGYTF.

The rearrangement joins TRBV2 to TRBJ2-7; TRBD2 matches 10 bases. The CDR3 spans 15 residues. The germline V gene has CDR1 SNHLY and CDR2 FYNNEI. The ends lost 0 bases at V and 3 bases at J; junction bases unmatched: 2. The CDR3 DNA sequence: TGTGCCAGCAGTGAAGCAGCTAGCGGGGGCTACGAGCAGTACTTC. It translates to CASSEAASGGYEQYF. Complete variable domain (other parts from reference TRBV2 and TRBJ2-7): EPEVTQTPSHQVTQMGQEVILRCVPISNHLYFYWYRQILGQKVEFLVSFYNNEISEKSEIFDDQFSVERPDGSNFTLKIRSTKLEDSAMYFCASSEAASGGYEQYFGPGTRLTVT.

This clone has more than one count but fewer than ten. The chain is built from TRBV7-8 and TRBJ1-4, with D maybe TRBD1 (5 bases). This CDR3 has 16 residues. V lost 7 bases and J lost 8, with 23 bases in between. Per the germline V gene, CDR1 is SGHVS and CDR2 is FQNEAQ. CDR3 region: CASTLSGGRVGEKLFF. In DNA, the CDR3 is TGTGCCAGCACCCTTAGTGGTGGCAGGGTTGGGGAAAAACTGTTTTTT. The whole variable domain, filled in from reference TRBV7-8 and TRBJ1-4, reads GAGVSQSPRYKVAKRGQDVALRCDPISGHVSLFWYQQALGQGPEFLTYFQNEAQLDKSGLPSDRFFAERPEGSVSTLKIQRTQQEDSAVYLCASTLSGGRVGEKLFFGSGTQLSVL.

V gene TRBV2 combines with J gene TRBJ2-3; D gene unclear. Trimming took off 4 bases at V and 3 bases at J, with 11 bases between the two ends. Germline CDR1 SNHLY, CDR2 FYNNEI. This CDR3 spans 14 amino acids. The CDR3 sequence is CASSASVRTDTQYF. DNA of the CDR3: TGTGCCAGCAGTGCAAGCGTAAGGACAGATACGCAGTATTTT.

Here the CDR3 reads CASSPGQSYYGYTF. The CDR3 DNA follows: TGTGCCAGCAGTCCCGGACAGAGCTACTATGGCTACACCTTC. The rearrangement links TRBV27 to TRBJ1-2, with D possibly being TRBD1 (6 bases). Germline assignment: CDR1 MNHEY and CDR2 SMNVEV (reference sequence). The CDR3 has 14 amino acids. Trimming took 5 bases from V and 3 from J, leaving 13 bases between them.

V gene TRBV5-1 combines with J gene TRBJ2-7, with 9 bases identical to TRBD1. Germline V gives CDR1 SGHRS, CDR2 YFSETQ. V dropped 3 bases and J dropped 6; count of bases not matched to a gene: 10. This CDR3 is 15 amino acids long. CDR3 DNA: TGCGCCAGCAGCTCTTCACCGGGACAGGGCTCCGAGCAGTACTTC. This translates into CASSSSPGQGSEQYF. Variable domain in full (rest from reference TRBV5-1 and TRBJ2-7): KAGVTQTPRYLIKTRGQQVTLSCSPISGHRSVSWYQQTPGQGLQFLFEYFSETQRNKGNFPGRFSGRQFSNSRSEMNVSTLELGDSALYLCASSSSPGQGSEQYFGPGTRLTVT.

V gene TRBV6-2 or TRBV6-3 combines with J gene TRBJ1-2; D gene uncertain. CDR1 is MNHEY, CDR2 SVGEGT, per germline. The CDR3 is made up of 14 amino acids. V was pared by 4 bases and J by 3 bases, with 12 bases between. The CDR3 is CASSFLEEYYGYTF. In nucleotides, the CDR3 is TGTGCCAGCAGTTTCTTAGAGGAATACTATGGCTACACCTTC.

The chain joins TRBV4-2 to TRBJ1-4; D is ambiguous. The CDR3 extends over 15 amino acids. V lost 1 base to trimming and J lost 5 bases, with 11 bases between them. CDR1 is LGHNA, CDR2 YNFKEQ, per germline. The CDR3 loop is CASSQAPGSNEKLFF. In DNA, the CDR3 is TGTGCCAGCAGCCAAGCTCCGGGTTCAAATGAAAAACTGTTTTTT.

The chain combines TRBV5-1 with TRBJ2-7; D ambiguous. Germline CDR1 and CDR2: SGHRS and YFSETQ. V was shortened by 4 bases and J by 3 bases, with 8 bases between the two germline ends. The CDR3 has 12 amino acids. As DNA, the CDR3 is TGCGCCAGCAGCCGAACGAGCTACGAGCAGTACTTC. Translation gives CASSRTSYEQYF.

The genes are TRBV5-8 and TRBJ1-6; 10 nucleotides line up with TRBD1. This CDR3 contains 14 residues. Germline CDR1 reads SGHTS; CDR2 reads YDEGEE. With V trimmed by 7 bases and J by 11 bases, 9 bases remained unmatched. Here the CDR3 DNA reads TGTGCCAGCGGCGGGACAGGGGAGGTGACACCCCTCCACTTT. Amino acids: CASGGTGEVTPLHF.

This clone was seen once. The CDR3 region has the DNA TGTGCCAGCAGCCGAGGGGGCCTGAACACTGAAGCTTTCTTT. Residues: CASSRGGLNTEAFF. The V call is TRBV7-3, the J call TRBJ1-1, with 7 bases matching TRBD1. CDR1 is SGHTA, CDR2 FQGTGA, per germline. CDR3 length equals 14 residues. V lost 5 bases, J lost 0 bases, and 3 bases stayed unmatched.

This chain joins TRBV29-1 and TRBJ2-1, with TRBD2 matching over 12 bases. V dropped 0 bases and J dropped 4; count of bases not matched to a gene: 10. The CDR3 covers 18 residues. Germline V gene data show CDR1 as SQVTM and CDR2 as ANQGSEA. DNA of the CDR3: TGCAGCGTTGAAGATTATTGGGCTAGCGGGGGGGTATACAATGAGCAGTTCTTC. Protein: CSVEDYWASGGVYNEQFF.